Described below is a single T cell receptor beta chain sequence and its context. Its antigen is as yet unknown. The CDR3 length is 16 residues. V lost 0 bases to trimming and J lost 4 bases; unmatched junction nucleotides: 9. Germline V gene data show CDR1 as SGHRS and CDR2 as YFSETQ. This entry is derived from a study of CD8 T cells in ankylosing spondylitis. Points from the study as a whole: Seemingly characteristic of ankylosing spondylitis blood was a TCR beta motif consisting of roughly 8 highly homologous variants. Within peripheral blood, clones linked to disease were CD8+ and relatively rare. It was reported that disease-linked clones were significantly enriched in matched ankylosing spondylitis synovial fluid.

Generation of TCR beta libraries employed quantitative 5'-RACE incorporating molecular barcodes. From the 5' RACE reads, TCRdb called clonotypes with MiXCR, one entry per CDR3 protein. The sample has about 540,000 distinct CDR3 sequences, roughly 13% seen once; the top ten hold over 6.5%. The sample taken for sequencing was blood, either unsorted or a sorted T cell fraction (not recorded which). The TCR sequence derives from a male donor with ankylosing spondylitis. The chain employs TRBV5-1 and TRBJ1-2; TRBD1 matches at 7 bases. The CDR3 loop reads CASSLAGAGGAYGYTF. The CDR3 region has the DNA TGCGCCAGCAGCTTGGCCGGGGCAGGGGGGGCCTATGGCTACACCTTC.